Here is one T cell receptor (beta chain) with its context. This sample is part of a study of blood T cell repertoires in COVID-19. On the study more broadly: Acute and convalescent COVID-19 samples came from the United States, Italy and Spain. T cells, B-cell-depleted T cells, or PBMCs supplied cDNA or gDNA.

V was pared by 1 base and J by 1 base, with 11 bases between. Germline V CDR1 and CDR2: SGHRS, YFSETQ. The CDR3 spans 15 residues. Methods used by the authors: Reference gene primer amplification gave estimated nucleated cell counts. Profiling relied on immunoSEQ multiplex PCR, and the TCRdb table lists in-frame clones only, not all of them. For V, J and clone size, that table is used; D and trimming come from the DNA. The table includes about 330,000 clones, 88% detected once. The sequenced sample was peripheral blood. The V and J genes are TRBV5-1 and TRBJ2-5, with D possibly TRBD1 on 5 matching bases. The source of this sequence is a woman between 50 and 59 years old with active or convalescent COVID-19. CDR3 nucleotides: TGCGCCAGCAGCTTGTCCTTGGGGCCCCAAGAGACCCAGTACTTC. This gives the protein CASSLSLGPQETQYF.